This is a list of T cell receptor beta chains from one sample in a study of T cell changes during pregnancy in multiple sclerosis. Profiled with immunoSEQ multiplex PCR; TCRdb holds only in-frame clones, not every one. The sample carries around 56,000 clones, roughly 94% recorded once. The sample here was CD8+ T cells from peripheral blood mononuclear cells, taken after pregnancy. These receptors came from a female donor with multiple sclerosis, enrolled in a pregnancy study. CDR3s include the opening cysteine and the closing phenylalanine or tryptophan. D genes are given only for firm matches. Only some rows state a clone size, as once, few, many or a class for expanded clones.

J gene: TRBJ1-5; V gene: TRBV19; D gene: .; clone size: .; CDR3 DNA: TGTGCCAGTAGTATAGCAGGCAATCAGCCCCAGCATTTT; CDR3 protein: CASSIAGNQPQHF
J gene: TRBJ2-7; V gene: TRBV5-4; D gene: TRBD2; clone size: .; CDR3 DNA: TGTGCCAGCACCCCTAGCGGAAGCTCCTACGAGCAGTACTTC; CDR3 protein: CASTPSGSSYEQYF
J gene: TRBJ2-3; V gene: TRBV7-3; D gene: TRBD2; clone size: .; CDR3 DNA: TGTGCCAGCAGTCCTGTAGGGTTAGGGACTAGCGGGAGGAGTACGCAGTATTTT; CDR3 protein: CASSPVGLGTSGRSTQYF
J gene: TRBJ2-3; V gene: TRBV7-9; D gene: TRBD2; clone size: .; CDR3 DNA: TGTGCCAGCAGCTTAGTGCGGGAGGGCACAGATACGCAGTATTTT; CDR3 protein: CASSLVREGTDTQYF
J gene: TRBJ2-7; V gene: TRBV4-1; D gene: TRBD2; clone size: .; CDR3 DNA: TGCGCCAGCAGCCAAGTGGGGACTAGCTACGAGCAGTACTTC; CDR3 protein: CASSQVGTSYEQYF
J gene: TRBJ1-1; V gene: TRBV6-5; D gene: TRBD1; clone size: .; CDR3 DNA: TGTGCCAGCAGTTACACAGGGGGCACTGAAGCTTTCTTT; CDR3 protein: CASSYTGGTEAFF
J gene: TRBJ2-7; V gene: TRBV6-1; D gene: TRBD2; clone size: .; CDR3 DNA: TGTGCCGGAACGTCTAGCGGGAGTCCCTACGAGCAGTACTTC; CDR3 protein: CAGTSSGSPYEQYF
J gene: TRBJ2-7; V gene: TRBV15; D gene: TRBD2; clone size: .; CDR3 DNA: TGTGCCACCAGCAGAACTAGCGGGGGTTACGAGCAGTACTTC; CDR3 protein: CATSRTSGGYEQYF
J gene: TRBJ2-3; V gene: TRBV11-2; D gene: .; clone size: .; CDR3 DNA: TGTGCCAGCAGCTTAAGTCCAGGGGCCCCAGATACGCAGTATTTT; CDR3 protein: CASSLSPGAPDTQYF
J gene: TRBJ2-7; V gene: TRBV2; D gene: .; clone size: .; CDR3 DNA: TGTGCCAGCAGTGGGAGGAGCGAGCAGTACTTC; CDR3 protein: CASSGRSEQYF
J gene: TRBJ1-1; V gene: TRBV4-3; D gene: .; clone size: .; CDR3 DNA: TGCGCCAGCAGCCAAGGACACTTGAACACTGAAGCTTTCTTT; CDR3 protein: CASSQGHLNTEAFF
J gene: TRBJ2-7; V gene: TRBV27; D gene: .; clone size: .; CDR3 DNA: TGTGCCAGCAGTTTAATGGGGGCACTATTTCCCTACGAGCAGTACTTC; CDR3 protein: CASSLMGALFPYEQYF
J gene: TRBJ1-1; V gene: TRBV29-1; D gene: .; clone size: few; CDR3 DNA: TGCAGCTTCCATGGAGGGCCTGAAGCTTTCTTT; CDR3 protein: CSFHGGPEAFF
J gene: TRBJ2-6; V gene: TRBV14; D gene: .; clone size: .; CDR3 DNA: TGTGCCAGCAGCCAAGAAACAGGTGGCTCTGGGGCCAACGTCCTGACTTTC; CDR3 protein: CASSQETGGSGANVLTF
J gene: TRBJ2-3; V gene: TRBV30; D gene: .; clone size: .; CDR3 DNA: TGTGCCTGGAGTGTCCAGTCCCTAGATACGCAGTATTTT; CDR3 protein: CAWSVQSLDTQYF
J gene: TRBJ2-7; V gene: TRBV28; D gene: .; clone size: .; CDR3 DNA: TGTGCCAGCAGTTTTGAGGGAGTCTACGAGCAGTACTTC; CDR3 protein: CASSFEGVYEQYF
J gene: TRBJ2-3; V gene: TRBV11-1; D gene: TRBD2; clone size: .; CDR3 DNA: TGTGCCAGCAGCCCATCCTTGGCGGGAGCCCCAGATACGCAGTATTTT; CDR3 protein: CASSPSLAGAPDTQYF
J gene: TRBJ2-7; V gene: TRBV5-1; D gene: .; clone size: .; CDR3 DNA: TGCGCCAGCAGCTTGGCTACTAACTACGAGCAGTACTTC; CDR3 protein: CASSLATNYEQYF
J gene: TRBJ2-1; V gene: TRBV29-1; D gene: .; clone size: .; CDR3 DNA: TGCAGCGTTGACGGGGTGGATGAGCAGTTCTTC; CDR3 protein: CSVDGVDEQFF
J gene: TRBJ2-1; V gene: TRBV2; D gene: .; clone size: .; CDR3 DNA: TGTGCCAGCAGTGAGGAGGAAGGACTGACGCGGTTCTTC; CDR3 protein: CASSEEEGLTRFF
J gene: TRBJ2-6; V gene: TRBV5-1; D gene: .; clone size: .; CDR3 DNA: TGCGCCAGCGTCAGTGGGGCCAACGTCCTGACTTTC; CDR3 protein: CASVSGANVLTF
J gene: TRBJ1-1; V gene: TRBV19; D gene: TRBD1; clone size: .; CDR3 DNA: TGTGCCAGTAGTTTTTCCAGGGGGACTGAAGCTTTCTTT; CDR3 protein: CASSFSRGTEAFF
J gene: TRBJ1-2; V gene: TRBV28; D gene: .; clone size: .; CDR3 DNA: TGTGCCAGCACCTCCCCCTCGGGGGGGCACTATGGCTACACCTTC; CDR3 protein: CASTSPSGGHYGYTF
J gene: TRBJ2-3; V gene: TRBV27; D gene: TRBD2; clone size: .; CDR3 DNA: TGTGCCAGCAGTGCCGGGACTACCAGCACAGATACGCAGTATTTT; CDR3 protein: CASSAGTTSTDTQYF
J gene: TRBJ2-7; V gene: TRBV27; D gene: TRBD1; clone size: .; CDR3 DNA: TGTGCCAGCAGGCTTACAGGGGCCTCCACCTACGAGCAGTACTTC; CDR3 protein: CASRLTGASTYEQYF
J gene: TRBJ1-1; V gene: TRBV6-1; D gene: .; clone size: .; CDR3 DNA: TGTGCCAGCGGGGCCGGCTGGGGGAACACTGAAGCTTTCTTT; CDR3 protein: CASGAGWGNTEAFF
J gene: TRBJ2-7; V gene: TRBV5-6; D gene: .; clone size: .; CDR3 DNA: TGTGCCAGCAGCTGGGAGGCTACTCGCTACGAGCAGTACTTC; CDR3 protein: CASSWEATRYEQYF
J gene: TRBJ2-5; V gene: TRBV27; D gene: .; clone size: many; CDR3 DNA: TGTGCCAGCAGTCAGGCGGACACCCTTCAAGAGACCCAGTACTTC; CDR3 protein: CASSQADTLQETQYF
J gene: TRBJ2-1; V gene: TRBV9; D gene: TRBD2; clone size: .; CDR3 DNA: TGTGCCAGCAGCGTAGAGGGACTAGCGGGAGTACAGCAAACAAATGAGCAGTTCTTC; CDR3 protein: CASSVEGLAGVQQTNEQFF
J gene: TRBJ2-3; V gene: TRBV14; D gene: TRBD2; clone size: .; CDR3 DNA: TGTGCCAGCAGCGTTTGGACTAGCGGGAGTTGGGATACGCAGTATTTT; CDR3 protein: CASSVWTSGSWDTQYF
J gene: TRBJ1-2; V gene: TRBV5-1; D gene: .; clone size: .; CDR3 DNA: TGCGCCAGCAGCTCCCGGGGAGGGGGTGTCGACTATGGCTACACCTTC; CDR3 protein: CASSSRGGGVDYGYTF
J gene: TRBJ2-3; V gene: TRBV27; D gene: TRBD1; clone size: .; CDR3 DNA: TGTGCCAGCAGTTTATCCCAGGGGGCGGTGGATACGCAGTATTTT; CDR3 protein: CASSLSQGAVDTQYF
J gene: TRBJ2-2; V gene: TRBV5-1; D gene: .; clone size: .; CDR3 DNA: TGCGCCAGCAGCTTGAATCGGGGGAACACCGGGGAGCTGTTTTTT; CDR3 protein: CASSLNRGNTGELFF
J gene: TRBJ2-3; V gene: TRBV7-8; D gene: .; clone size: .; CDR3 DNA: TGTGCCAGCAGCTCTTTGGAGGGCCGTAGCACAGATACGCAGTATTTT; CDR3 protein: CASSSLEGRSTDTQYF
J gene: TRBJ1-1; V gene: TRBV7-9; D gene: TRBD1; clone size: .; CDR3 DNA: TGTGCCAGCAGCCCACCAAGCCGGGACAGGCGGATGAACACTGAAGCTTTCTTT; CDR3 protein: CASSPPSRDRRMNTEAFF
J gene: TRBJ2-1; V gene: TRBV2; D gene: .; clone size: .; CDR3 DNA: TGTGCCAGCAGTGGGACAGGGCTAGCGGTTGAGCAGTTCTTC; CDR3 protein: CASSGTGLAVEQFF
J gene: TRBJ2-7; V gene: TRBV13; D gene: .; clone size: .; CDR3 DNA: TGTGCCAGCAGCGCCCTCCATATCGAGCAGTACTTC; CDR3 protein: CASSALHIEQYF
J gene: TRBJ1-1; V gene: TRBV7-9; D gene: TRBD1; clone size: once; CDR3 DNA: TGTGCCAGCAGCGGAAGACAGGGGGCTGAAGCTTTCTTT; CDR3 protein: CASSGRQGAEAFF
J gene: TRBJ1-1; V gene: TRBV19; D gene: .; clone size: .; CDR3 DNA: TGTGCCAGTAGTATCCTCGGGTTCGGCACTGAAGCTTTCTTT; CDR3 protein: CASSILGFGTEAFF
J gene: TRBJ2-7; V gene: TRBV27; D gene: .; clone size: .; CDR3 DNA: TGTGCCAGCAGTCACGGGACACCCTCCTACGAGCAGTACTTC; CDR3 protein: CASSHGTPSYEQYF
J gene: TRBJ2-2; V gene: TRBV29-1; D gene: .; clone size: .; CDR3 DNA: TGCAGCGTTGCGGACAGGGAGGGGACCGGGGAGCTGTTTTTT; CDR3 protein: CSVADREGTGELFF
J gene: TRBJ2-3; V gene: TRBV18; D gene: TRBD2; clone size: .; CDR3 DNA: TGTGCCAGCTCACCACCAATAGCGGGAACCACAGATACGCAGTATTTT; CDR3 protein: CASSPPIAGTTDTQYF
J gene: TRBJ2-5; V gene: TRBV28; D gene: TRBD2; clone size: .; CDR3 DNA: TGTGCCAGCAGTTTATGGGGCGAAACAGGGAAACTAGCGGGAGATGAGACCCAGTACTTC; CDR3 protein: CASSLWGETGKLAGDETQYF
J gene: TRBJ2-1; V gene: TRBV29-1; D gene: TRBD1; clone size: once; CDR3 DNA: TGCAGCGTTCGAACAGGGGGCTGGAATGAGCAGTTCTTC; CDR3 protein: CSVRTGGWNEQFF
J gene: TRBJ1-2; V gene: TRBV7-9; D gene: .; clone size: .; CDR3 DNA: TGTGCCAGCAGCTCTTCTGACAGTCACTATGGCTACACCTTC; CDR3 protein: CASSSSDSHYGYTF
J gene: TRBJ1-1; V gene: TRBV9; D gene: .; clone size: .; CDR3 DNA: TGTGCCAGCAGCGTAGTGGAGAAAATGAACACTGAAGCTTTCTTT; CDR3 protein: CASSVVEKMNTEAFF
J gene: TRBJ2-7; V gene: TRBV11-2; D gene: TRBD1; clone size: .; CDR3 DNA: TGTGCCAGCAGCTCCTTGGACAGGGAGTGGGAGCAGTACTTC; CDR3 protein: CASSSLDREWEQYF
J gene: TRBJ2-7; V gene: TRBV5-1; D gene: TRBD2; clone size: .; CDR3 DNA: TGCGCCAGCAGCTTGGGGGAGGGCTACGAGCAGTACTTC; CDR3 protein: CASSLGEGYEQYF
J gene: TRBJ2-1; V gene: TRBV6-1; D gene: .; clone size: .; CDR3 DNA: TGTGCCAGCAGTGAATACGGGGGATACAATGAGCAGTTCTTC; CDR3 protein: CASSEYGGYNEQFF
J gene: TRBJ1-5; V gene: TRBV28; D gene: TRBD1; clone size: .; CDR3 DNA: TGTGCCAGCAGTTCGACAGGGGTGGGCAATCAGCCCCAGCATTTT; CDR3 protein: CASSSTGVGNQPQHF